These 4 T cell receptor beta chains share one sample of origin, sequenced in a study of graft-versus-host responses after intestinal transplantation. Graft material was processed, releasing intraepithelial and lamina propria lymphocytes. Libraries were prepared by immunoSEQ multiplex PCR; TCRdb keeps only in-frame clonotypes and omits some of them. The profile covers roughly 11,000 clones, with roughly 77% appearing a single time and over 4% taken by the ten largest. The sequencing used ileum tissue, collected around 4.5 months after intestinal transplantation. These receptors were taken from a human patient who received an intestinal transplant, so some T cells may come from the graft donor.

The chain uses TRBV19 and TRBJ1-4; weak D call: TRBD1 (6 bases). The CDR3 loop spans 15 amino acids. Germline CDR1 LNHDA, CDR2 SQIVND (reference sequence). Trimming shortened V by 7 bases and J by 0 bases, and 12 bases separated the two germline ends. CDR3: CASINRVATNEKLFF. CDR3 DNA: TGTGCCAGTATAAACAGGGTTGCAACTAATGAAAAACTGTTTTTT.

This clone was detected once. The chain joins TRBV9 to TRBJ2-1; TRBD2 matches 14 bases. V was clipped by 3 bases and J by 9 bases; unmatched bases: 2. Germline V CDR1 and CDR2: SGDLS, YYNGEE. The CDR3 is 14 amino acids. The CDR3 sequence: CASSGTSGGFEQFF. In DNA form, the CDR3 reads TGTGCCAGCAGCGGGACTAGCGGGGGGTTTGAGCAGTTCTTC.

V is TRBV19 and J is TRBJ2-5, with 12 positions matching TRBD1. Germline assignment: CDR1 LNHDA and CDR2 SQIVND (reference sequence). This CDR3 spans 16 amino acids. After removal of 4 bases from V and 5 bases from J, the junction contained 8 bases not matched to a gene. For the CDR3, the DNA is TGTGCCAGTAGTAGGCCGGGACAGGGGGCGGGGGAGACCCAGTACTTC. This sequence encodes CASSRPGQGAGETQYF.

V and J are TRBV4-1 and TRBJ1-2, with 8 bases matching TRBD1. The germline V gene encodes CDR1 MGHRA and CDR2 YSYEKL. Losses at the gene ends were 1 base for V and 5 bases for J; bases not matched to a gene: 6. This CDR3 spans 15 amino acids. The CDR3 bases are TGCGCCAGCAGCCAAGGCGGACAGGGCGTTTATGGCTACACCTTC. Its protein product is CASSQGGQGVYGYTF.